This T cell receptor beta chain comes out of a study of blood T cells in healthy people across ages. This CDR3 comprises 14 residues. The germline V and J ends were trimmed by 3 bases and 0 bases, with 8 bases remaining between them. Germline CDR1 is MDHEN and CDR2 is SYDVKM. Next came a second PCR, run for roughly 7 to 12 cycles, which used a sample-barcoded 5' primer along with a J-beta primer mix. Via MiXCR, TCRdb re-called the 5' RACE reads, giving one row per CDR3 protein. The sample yields about 1 million distinct CDR3 sequences, approximately 25% seen once. This clonotype was detected only a few times. These same data were also listed under a study on T cells of mothers and their children.

The V call is TRBV28, the J call TRBJ1-1; D not resolved. The TCR was taken from a girl aged 2-10 years in good health. The material sequenced was blood. CDR3 protein: CASSFRLMNTEAFF. The CDR3 DNA is TGTGCCAGCAGTTTTAGACTCATGAACACTGAAGCTTTCTTT.